This T cell receptor beta chain was identified in a study of cytomegalovirus exposure and HLA in healthy donors. Study observations and caveats: Analysis performed later found roughly 17,000 TCR beta sequences associated with HLA alleles at 0.05 false discovery rate. TRBV6-2, TRBV6-3 and some other V segments were excluded as indistinguishable.

This CDR3 comprises 12 residues. The V gene's germline CDR1 is MNHEY and CDR2 SVGAGI. Trimming shortened V by 0 bases and J by 7 bases, and 6 bases separated the two germline ends. This PCR relied on a set of 60 Vbeta primers and 13 Jbeta primers. Here immunoSEQ multiplex PCR was the method, and the copy in TCRdb shows in-frame clones only, minus some. This sample has about 92,000 clones, with around four fifths found just once. Turning to this clone: The antigen remains unidentified.

This receptor was identified in a woman aged 18-29 years in good health and CMV-seropositive. The J gene is TRBJ1-1, the V gene TRBV6-5; no reliable D call. The source material was PBMCs. The chain's CDR3 is CASSYSRGEAFF. CDR3 DNA sequence: TGTGCCAGCAGTTACTCCAGAGGTGAAGCTTTCTTT.